This TCR beta chain was sequenced in a study of T cell clones after liver transplantation. As for the study in general: Until 12-24 months post-transplant, subjects got standard immunosuppression and no induction. Patients counted as tolerant after at least one year off all immunosuppression, enzymes not exceeding twice normal.

Comments on this clone: The antigen is unknown.

This table comes from immunoSEQ multiplex PCR, and its TCRdb copy is limited to in-frame clones, with some not included. Counted here are 77,000 or so clones, over 70% occurring once; the ten biggest clones make up 0.79%. Regarding the study as a whole: In two subjects, few donor cells limited the measurable donor-reactive repertoire. Post-transplant, graft-donor-reactive CD4 TCRbeta sequences in blood dropped significantly in most of the 8 subjects.

From germline, CDR1 is ENHRY and CDR2 SYGVKD. The CDR3 covers 13 residues. Trimming took off 6 bases at V and 5 bases at J, with 13 bases between the two ends. The TCR originated in a human patient who received a liver transplant. T cells may partly derive from the graft donor. V usage is TRBV10-3 and J usage is TRBJ2-5; no definite D call. The starting material was CD4+ T cells from blood, obtained 12 months after liver transplant. The CDR3 sequence: CAIRASSTETQYF. The CDR3 nucleotides are TGTGCCATCAGGGCTAGTTCCACGGAGACCCAGTACTTC.